Below are 9 T cell receptor beta chains sequenced from a single sample in a study of blood T cell repertoires in COVID-19. Only in-frame clones appear in the TCRdb table, and some are missing; sequencing was by immunoSEQ multiplex PCR. The sample consists of 45,000 to 65,000 clones, around nine tenths of them appearing once. Sequencing input: peripheral blood. The source of these receptors is a human donor in a cohort sampled during active COVID-19.

The chain is built from TRBV27 and TRBJ2-2; D is possibly TRBD1 (5 bases). This CDR3 comprises 14 residues. CDR1 and CDR2 (germline): MNHEY, SMNVEV (reference sequence). Trimming left V 5 bases short and J 0 bases short, with 7 bases between. In nucleotides, the CDR3 is TGTGCCAGCAGTCTGGACACGAACACCGGGGAGCTGTTTTTT. Its protein is CASSLDTNTGELFF.

The chain uses TRBV5-5 and TRBJ2-7; D might be TRBD1 (5 bases). This CDR3 comprises 15 residues. Between the trimmed V and J ends, which lost 0 bases and 0 bases, there was a span of 10 bases. Germline CDR1 and CDR2: SGHKS and YYEKEE (reference sequence). CDR3 in DNA: TGTGCCAGCAGCTTGGCCCCGACAGCCTCCTACGAGCAGTACGTC. This sequence encodes CASSLAPTASYEQYV.

V is TRBV7-3 and J is TRBJ1-1; D unclear. This CDR3 is built from 14 residues. The V end lost 0 bases, the J end lost 11 bases, and 16 bases lay between the germline ends. Germline CDR1 and CDR2: SGHTA and FQGTGA. The CDR3 DNA reads as TGTGCCAGCAGCTTAACAGGCTCCGGAGATCGGGCTTTCTTT. Translated: CASSLTGSGDRAFF.

Concerning this clone: The CDR3 carries no conserved terminal phenylalanine or tryptophan, so it likely arises from a read error. The DNA is left out, because the CDR3 cannot be placed on it with certainty; the CDR3 is given as TCRdb lists it. The rearrangement joins TRBV7-2 to TRBJ2-7; whether TRBD1, the table's D call, matches the DNA was not checked. The CDR3 numbers 13 amino acids, ends counted. The germline CDR1 and CDR2 sequences are SGHTA and FQGNSA. The CDR3 reads CASSPNGTGPLRR.

This clone has just a few counts. The V call is TRBV27, the J call TRBJ1-5; D gene uncertain. The germline V and J ends were trimmed by 2 bases and 4 bases, with 6 bases remaining between them. The V gene's germline CDR1 is MNHEY and CDR2 SMNVEV (reference sequence). This CDR3 has 13 residues. The CDR3 is CASSLTDNQPQHF. The CDR3 DNA follows: TGTGCCAGCAGTTTAACAGATAATCAGCCCCAGCATTTT.

The chain joins TRBV19 to TRBJ1-1, with D possibly matching TRBD1 (5 bases). Trimming cost V 4 bases and J 1 base, with 10 bases left between them. Germline CDR1 and CDR2: LNHDA and SQIVND (reference sequence). CDR3 length: 14 residues. CDR3 sequence reads: CASSTSTENTEAFF. The CDR3 bases are TGTGCCAGTAGTACCTCGACAGAGAACACTGAAGCTTTCTTT.

V usage is TRBV5-1 and J usage is TRBJ2-1, with 9 bases identical to TRBD1. Trimming took 4 bases from V and 6 from J; bases not matched to a gene: 8. Germline V gene lookup returns CDR1 SGHRS and CDR2 YFSETQ. There are 15 residues in the CDR3. In nucleotides, the CDR3 is TGCGCCAGCAGCCATTTGCCGGGACAGGGCAATGAGCAGTTCTTC. Protein: CASSHLPGQGNEQFF.

In the case of this clone: Other nucleotide sequences in the sample specify the same CDR3. The rearrangement joins TRBV18 to TRBJ2-5; 9 bases match TRBD1. The CDR3 is 13 residues long. Germline assignment: CDR1 KGHSH and CDR2 LQKENI. J lost 4 bases, V lost 4 bases, and 1 base had no gene match. CDR3 residues: CASSLGQGETQYF. In DNA form, the CDR3 reads TGTGCCAGCTCACTGGGACAGGGAGAGACCCAGTACTTC.

This clone was detected only once. This chain joins TRBV6-5 and TRBJ2-2, with 11 bases identical to TRBD2. The V gene's germline CDR1 is MNHEY and CDR2 SVGAGI. V lost 7 bases and J lost 1; bases outside the gene matches: 2. This CDR3 spans 15 amino acids. CDR3 region: CASTGLAGNTGELFF. CDR3 in DNA: TGTGCCAGCACCGGACTAGCGGGGAACACCGGGGAGCTGTTTTTT.